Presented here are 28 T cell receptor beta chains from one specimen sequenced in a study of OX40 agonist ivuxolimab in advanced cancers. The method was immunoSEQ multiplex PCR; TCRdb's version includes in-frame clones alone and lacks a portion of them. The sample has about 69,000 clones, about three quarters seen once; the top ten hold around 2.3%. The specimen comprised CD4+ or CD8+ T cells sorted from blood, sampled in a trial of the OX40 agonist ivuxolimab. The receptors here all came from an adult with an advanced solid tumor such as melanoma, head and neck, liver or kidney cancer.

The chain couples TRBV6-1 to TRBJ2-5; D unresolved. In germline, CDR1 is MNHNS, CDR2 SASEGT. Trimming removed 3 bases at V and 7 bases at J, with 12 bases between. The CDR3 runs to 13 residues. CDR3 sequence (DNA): TGTGCCAGCAGTGAGACCCCCCCCGCGACCCAGTACTTC. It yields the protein CASSETPPATQYF.

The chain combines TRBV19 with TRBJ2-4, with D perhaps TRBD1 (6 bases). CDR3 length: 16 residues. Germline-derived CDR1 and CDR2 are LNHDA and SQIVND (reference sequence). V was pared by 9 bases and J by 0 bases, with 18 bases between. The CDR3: CASPTGSPLAKNIQYF. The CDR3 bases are TGTGCCAGCCCTACAGGGAGTCCCCTAGCCAAAAACATTCAGTACTTC. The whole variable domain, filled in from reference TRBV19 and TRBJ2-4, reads DGGITQSPKYLFRKEGQNVTLSCEQNLNHDAMYWYRQDPGQGLRLIYYSQIVNDFQKGDIAEGYSVSREKKESFPLTVTSAQKNPTAFYLCASPTGSPLAKNIQYFGAGTRLSVL.

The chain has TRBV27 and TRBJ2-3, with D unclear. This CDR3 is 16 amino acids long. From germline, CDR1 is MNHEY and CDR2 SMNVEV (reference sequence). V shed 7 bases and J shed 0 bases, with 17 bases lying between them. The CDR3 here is CASTLEIRSSTDTQYF. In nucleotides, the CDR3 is TGTGCCAGCACCCTGGAAATACGGAGTAGCACAGATACGCAGTATTTT.

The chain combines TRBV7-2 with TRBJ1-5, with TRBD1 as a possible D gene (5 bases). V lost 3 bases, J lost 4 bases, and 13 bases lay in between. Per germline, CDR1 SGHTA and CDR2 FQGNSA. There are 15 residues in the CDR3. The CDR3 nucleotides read TGTGCCAGCAGCTTGTCCAGGGCAGGGAATCAGCCCCAGCATTTT. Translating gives CASSLSRAGNQPQHF.

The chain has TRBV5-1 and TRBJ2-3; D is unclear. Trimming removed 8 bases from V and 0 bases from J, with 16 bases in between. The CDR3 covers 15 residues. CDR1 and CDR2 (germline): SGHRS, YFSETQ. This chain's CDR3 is CASQLDASSTDTQYF. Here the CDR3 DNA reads TGCGCCAGTCAGCTTGACGCTTCTAGCACAGATACGCAGTATTTT.

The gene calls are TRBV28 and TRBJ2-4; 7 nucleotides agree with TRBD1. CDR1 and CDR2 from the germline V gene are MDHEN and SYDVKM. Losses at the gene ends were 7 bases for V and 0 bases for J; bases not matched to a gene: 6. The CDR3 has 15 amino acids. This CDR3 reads CASKTGQLAKNIQYF. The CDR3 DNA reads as TGTGCCAGCAAAACGGGACAGTTAGCCAAAAACATTCAGTACTTC. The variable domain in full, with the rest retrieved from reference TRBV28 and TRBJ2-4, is DVKVTQSSRYLVKRTGEKVFLECVQDMDHENMFWYRQDPGLGLRLIYFSYDVKMKEKGDIPEGYSVSREKKERFSLILESASTNQTSMYLCASKTGQLAKNIQYFGAGTRLSVL.

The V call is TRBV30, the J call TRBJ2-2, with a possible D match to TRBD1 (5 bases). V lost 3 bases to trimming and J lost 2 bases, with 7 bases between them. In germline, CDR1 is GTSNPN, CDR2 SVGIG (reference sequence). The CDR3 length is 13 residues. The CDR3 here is CAWRRGNTGELFF. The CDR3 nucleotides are TGTGCCTGGAGAAGGGGTAACACCGGGGAGCTGTTTTTT.

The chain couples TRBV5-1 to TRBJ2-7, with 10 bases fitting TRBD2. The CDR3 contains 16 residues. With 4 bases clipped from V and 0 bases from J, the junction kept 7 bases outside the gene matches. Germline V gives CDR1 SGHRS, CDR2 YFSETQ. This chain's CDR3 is CASSGPTSGLSYEQYF. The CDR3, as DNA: TGCGCCAGCAGCGGGCCGACTAGCGGGCTCTCCTACGAGCAGTACTTC.

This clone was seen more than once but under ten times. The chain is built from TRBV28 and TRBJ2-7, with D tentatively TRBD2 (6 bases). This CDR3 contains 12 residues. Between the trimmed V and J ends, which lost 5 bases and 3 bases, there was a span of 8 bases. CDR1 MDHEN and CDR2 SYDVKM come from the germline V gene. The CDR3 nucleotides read TGTGCCAGCAGTACGACTAGCTACGAGCAGTACTTC. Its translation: CASSTTSYEQYF.

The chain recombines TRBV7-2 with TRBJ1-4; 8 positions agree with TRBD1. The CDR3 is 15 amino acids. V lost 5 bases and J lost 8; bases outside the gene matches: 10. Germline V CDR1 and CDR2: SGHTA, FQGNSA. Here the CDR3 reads CASSLRTGNSEKLFF. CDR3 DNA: TGTGCCAGCAGCCTGAGGACAGGGAACTCCGAAAAACTGTTTTTT.

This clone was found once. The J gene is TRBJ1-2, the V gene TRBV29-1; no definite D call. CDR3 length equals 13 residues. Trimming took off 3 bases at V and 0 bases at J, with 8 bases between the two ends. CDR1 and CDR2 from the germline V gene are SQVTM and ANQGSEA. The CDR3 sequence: CSVESGPNYGYTF. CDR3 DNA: TGCAGCGTTGAGTCAGGCCCTAACTATGGCTACACCTTC.

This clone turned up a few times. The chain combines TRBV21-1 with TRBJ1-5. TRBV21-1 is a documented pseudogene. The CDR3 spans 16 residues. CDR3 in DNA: TGTGCCGCACACCAGCCCCCGGCGGGGTACAATCAGCCCCAGCATTTT. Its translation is CAAHQPPAGYNQPQHF.

CDR3 nucleotide sequence: TGCGCCAGCAGCCCATCATTAGCGGGGGATAAGTACAATGAGCAGTTCTTC. Translation gives CASSPSLAGDKYNEQFF. The gene calls are TRBV5-1 and TRBJ2-1, with 9 bases fitting TRBD2. CDR1 is SGHRS, CDR2 YFSETQ, per germline. This CDR3 has 17 amino acids. V trimming: 4 bases; J trimming: 4 bases; junction bases outside the gene matches: 12. The full variable domain, with the rest looked up from reference TRBV5-1 and TRBJ2-1, is KAGVTQTPRYLIKTRGQQVTLSCSPISGHRSVSWYQQTPGQGLQFLFEYFSETQRNKGNFPGRFSGRQFSNSRSEMNVSTLELGDSALYLCASSPSLAGDKYNEQFFGPGTRLTVL.

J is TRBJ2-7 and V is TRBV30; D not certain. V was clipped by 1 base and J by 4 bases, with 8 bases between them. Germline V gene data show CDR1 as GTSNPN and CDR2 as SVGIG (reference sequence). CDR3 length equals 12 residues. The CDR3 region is CAWSATRYEQYF. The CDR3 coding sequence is TGTGCCTGGAGTGCGACCAGATACGAGCAGTACTTC.

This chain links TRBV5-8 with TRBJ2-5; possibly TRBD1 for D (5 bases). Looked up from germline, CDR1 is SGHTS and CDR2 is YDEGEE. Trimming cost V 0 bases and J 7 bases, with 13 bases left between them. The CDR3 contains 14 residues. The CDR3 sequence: CASSLDAGARTQYF. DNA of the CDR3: TGTGCCAGCAGCTTGGACGCTGGGGCCCGGACCCAGTACTTC.

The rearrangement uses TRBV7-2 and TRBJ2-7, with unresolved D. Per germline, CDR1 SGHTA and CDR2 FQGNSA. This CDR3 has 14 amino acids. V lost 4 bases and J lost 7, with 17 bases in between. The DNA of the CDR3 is TGTGCCAGCAGCTCGGGCCCAGTGGGTGCGGAGCAGTACTTC. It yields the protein CASSSGPVGAEQYF.

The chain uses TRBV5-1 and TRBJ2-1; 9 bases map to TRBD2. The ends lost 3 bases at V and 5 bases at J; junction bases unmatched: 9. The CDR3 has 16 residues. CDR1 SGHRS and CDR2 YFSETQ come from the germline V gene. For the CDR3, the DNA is TGCGCCAGCAGCTCCGTAGCGGGAGCAAAAGACAATGAGCAGTTCTTC. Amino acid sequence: CASSSVAGAKDNEQFF.

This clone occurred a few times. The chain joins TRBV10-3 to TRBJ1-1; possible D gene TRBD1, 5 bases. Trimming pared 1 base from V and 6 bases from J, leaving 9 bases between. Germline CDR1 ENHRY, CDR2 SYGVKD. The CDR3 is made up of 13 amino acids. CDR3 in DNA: TGTGCCATCAGTGAGTGGGGGGAATCTGAAGCTTTCTTT. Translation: CAISEWGESEAFF.

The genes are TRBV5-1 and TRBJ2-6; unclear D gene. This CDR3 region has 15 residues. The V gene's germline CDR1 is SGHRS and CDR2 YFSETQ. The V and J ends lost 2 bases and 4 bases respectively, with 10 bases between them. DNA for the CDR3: TGCGCCAGCAGCTTCTACAGTGGAGGGGCCAACGTCCTGACTTTC. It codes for CASSFYSGGANVLTF.

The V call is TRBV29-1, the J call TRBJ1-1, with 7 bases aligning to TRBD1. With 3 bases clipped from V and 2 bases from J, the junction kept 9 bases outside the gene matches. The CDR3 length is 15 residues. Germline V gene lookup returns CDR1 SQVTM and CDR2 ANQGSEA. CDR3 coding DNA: TGCAGCGTTGATCGGACAGGCGCCCACAACACTGAAGCTTTCTTT. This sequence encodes CSVDRTGAHNTEAFF.

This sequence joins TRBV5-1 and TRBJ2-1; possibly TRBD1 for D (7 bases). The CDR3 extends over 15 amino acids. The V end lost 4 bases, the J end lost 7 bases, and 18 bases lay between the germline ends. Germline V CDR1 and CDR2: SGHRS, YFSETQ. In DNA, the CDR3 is TGCGCCAGCAGCCGGGGGACAGAAATCACAAATGAGCAGTTCTTC. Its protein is CASSRGTEITNEQFF. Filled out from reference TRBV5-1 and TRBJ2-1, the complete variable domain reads KAGVTQTPRYLIKTRGQQVTLSCSPISGHRSVSWYQQTPGQGLQFLFEYFSETQRNKGNFPGRFSGRQFSNSRSEMNVSTLELGDSALYLCASSRGTEITNEQFFGPGTRLTVL.

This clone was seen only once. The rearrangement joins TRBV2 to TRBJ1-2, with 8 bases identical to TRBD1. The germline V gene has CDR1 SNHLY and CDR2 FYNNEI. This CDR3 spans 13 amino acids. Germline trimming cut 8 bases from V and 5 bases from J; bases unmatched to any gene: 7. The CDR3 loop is CASGQGVGYGYTF. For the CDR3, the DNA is TGTGCCAGCGGACAGGGTGTGGGGTATGGCTACACCTTC.

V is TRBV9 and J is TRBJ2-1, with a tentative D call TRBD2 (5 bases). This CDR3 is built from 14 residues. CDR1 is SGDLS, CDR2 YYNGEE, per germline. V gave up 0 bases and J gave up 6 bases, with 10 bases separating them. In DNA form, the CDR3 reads TGTGCCAGCAGCGTAGCCGCTAGCAGCAATGAGCAGTTCTTC. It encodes CASSVAASSNEQFF. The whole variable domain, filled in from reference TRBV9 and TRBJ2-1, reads DSGVTQTPKHLITATGQRVTLRCSPRSGDLSVYWYQQSLDQGLQFLIQYYNGEERAKGNILERFSAQQFPDLHSELNLSSLELGDSALYFCASSVAASSNEQFFGPGTRLTVL.

The CDR3 DNA follows: TGTGCCAGCAGCTTAGGGACGAACACGGCGGGGGAGACCCAGTACTTC. Its translation: CASSLGTNTAGETQYF. The chain uses TRBV7-9 and TRBJ2-5; a weak D match, TRBD2 (6 bases). Per germline, CDR1 SEHNR and CDR2 FQNEAQ (reference sequence). CDR3 length: 16 residues. Trimming took off 1 base at V and 5 bases at J, with 17 bases between the two ends.

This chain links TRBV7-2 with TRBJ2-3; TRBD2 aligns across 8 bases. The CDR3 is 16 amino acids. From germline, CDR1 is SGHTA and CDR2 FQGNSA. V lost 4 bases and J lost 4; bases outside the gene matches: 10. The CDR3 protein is CASSSHLSGGADTQYF. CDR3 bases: TGTGCCAGCAGCTCTCACCTAAGCGGGGGTGCAGATACGCAGTATTTT.

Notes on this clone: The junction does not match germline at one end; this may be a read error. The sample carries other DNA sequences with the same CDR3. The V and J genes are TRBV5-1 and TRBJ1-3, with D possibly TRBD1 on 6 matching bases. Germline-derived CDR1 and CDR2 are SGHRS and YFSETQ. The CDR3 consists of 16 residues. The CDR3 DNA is TGCGCTAGCAGCATTCTGGACAGCCGCTCTGGAAACACCATATATTTT. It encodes CASSILDSRSGNTIYF.

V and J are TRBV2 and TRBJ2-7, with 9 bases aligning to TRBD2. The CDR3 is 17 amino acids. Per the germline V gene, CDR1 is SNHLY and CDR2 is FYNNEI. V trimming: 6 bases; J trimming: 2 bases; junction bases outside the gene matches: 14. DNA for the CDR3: TGTGCCAGCAGCAGTGGGTTGGGGCTAGCGGGAACCTACGAGCAGTACTTC. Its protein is CASSSGLGLAGTYEQYF.

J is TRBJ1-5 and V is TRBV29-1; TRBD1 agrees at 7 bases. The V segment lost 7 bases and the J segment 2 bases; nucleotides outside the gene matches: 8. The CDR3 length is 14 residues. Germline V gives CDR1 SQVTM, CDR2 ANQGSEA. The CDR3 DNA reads TGCAGCGCCGCAGGGGGGCTGTGCAATCAGCCCCAGCATTTT. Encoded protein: CSAAGGLCNQPQHF.